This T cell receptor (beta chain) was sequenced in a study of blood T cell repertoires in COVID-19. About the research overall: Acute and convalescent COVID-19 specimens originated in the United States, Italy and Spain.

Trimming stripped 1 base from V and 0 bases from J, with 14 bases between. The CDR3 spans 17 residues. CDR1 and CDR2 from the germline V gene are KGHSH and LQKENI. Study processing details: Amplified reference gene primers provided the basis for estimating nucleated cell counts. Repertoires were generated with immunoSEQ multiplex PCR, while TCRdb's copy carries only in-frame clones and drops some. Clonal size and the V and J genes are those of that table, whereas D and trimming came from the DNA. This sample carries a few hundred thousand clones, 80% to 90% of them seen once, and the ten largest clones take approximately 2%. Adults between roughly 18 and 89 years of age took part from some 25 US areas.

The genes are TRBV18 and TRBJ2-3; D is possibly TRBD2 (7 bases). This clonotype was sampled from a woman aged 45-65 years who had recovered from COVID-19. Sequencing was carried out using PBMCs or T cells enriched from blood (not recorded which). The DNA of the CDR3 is TGTGCCAGCTCACCACAGGGAGGGGGGGCCAGCACAGATACGCAGTATTTT. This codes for CASSPQGGGASTDTQYF.